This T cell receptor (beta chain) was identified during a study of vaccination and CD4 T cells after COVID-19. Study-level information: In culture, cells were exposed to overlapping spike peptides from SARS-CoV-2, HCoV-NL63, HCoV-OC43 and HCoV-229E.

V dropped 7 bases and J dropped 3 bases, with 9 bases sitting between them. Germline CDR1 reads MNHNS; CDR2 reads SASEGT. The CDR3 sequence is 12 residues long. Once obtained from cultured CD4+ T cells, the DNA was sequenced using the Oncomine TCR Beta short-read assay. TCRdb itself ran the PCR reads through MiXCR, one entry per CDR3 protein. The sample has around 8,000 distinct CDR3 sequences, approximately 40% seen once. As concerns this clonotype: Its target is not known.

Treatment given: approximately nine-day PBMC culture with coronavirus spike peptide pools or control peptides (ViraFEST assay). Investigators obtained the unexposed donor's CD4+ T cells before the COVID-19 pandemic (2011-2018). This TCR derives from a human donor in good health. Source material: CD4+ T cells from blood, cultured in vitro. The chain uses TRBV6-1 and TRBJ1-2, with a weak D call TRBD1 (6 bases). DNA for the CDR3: TGTGCCAGCAAACCAGGGGACTATGGCTACACCTTC. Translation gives CASKPGDYGYTF.